These 17 T cell receptor beta chains share one sample of origin, sequenced in a study of T cell responses to AZD1222 COVID-19 vaccine. Clones were sequenced by immunoSEQ multiplex PCR, and TCRdb holds only the in-frame ones, with some missing. This table has 180,000 or so clones, 80% to 95% appearing once. The sample in question was peripheral blood, obtained on day 0 of AZD1222 vaccination. The source of these receptors is an adult in good health.

V is TRBV5-6 and J is TRBJ1-5; no clear D gene. Germline V gene lookup returns CDR1 SGHDT and CDR2 YYEEEE. This CDR3 spans 13 amino acids. V lost 3 bases and J 3 bases, leaving 7 bases between the germline ends. The CDR3 bases are TGTGCCAGCAGCTGGCAGCTCAATCAGCCCCAGCATTTT. Translation: CASSWQLNQPQHF.

Relative to its sample, this clone is medium-sized. The V gene is TRBV13, the J gene TRBJ2-7, with D possibly matching TRBD1 (6 bases). The V end lost 5 bases, the J end lost 6 bases, and 11 bases lay between the germline ends. CDR3 length equals 12 residues. In germline, CDR1 is PRHDT, CDR2 FYEKMQ (reference sequence). The CDR3 protein is CASSRQASEQYF. The CDR3 nucleotides read TGTGCCAGCAGCCGACAGGCCTCCGAGCAGTACTTC.

This clone appeared a single time. The CDR3 sequence: CASSYATGTKKLFF. The DNA of the CDR3 is TGTGCCAGCAGTTACGCGACAGGGACCAAGAAACTGTTTTTT. The chain has TRBV6-5 and TRBJ1-4, with TRBD1 identical over 7 bases. Germline CDR1 reads MNHEY; CDR2 reads SVGAGI. Unmatched junction bases numbered 8, after V lost 2 bases and J lost 11 bases. The CDR3 is 14 residues long.

The V call is TRBV2, the J call TRBJ1-6; TRBD1 matches at 7 bases. This CDR3 region has 16 residues. Germline V gene sequence: CDR1 SNHLY, CDR2 FYNNEI. Germline trimming cut 6 bases from V and 5 bases from J; bases unmatched to any gene: 10. Written as DNA, the CDR3 is TGTGCCAGCAGCCCCCCACAGGGGACGGATAATTCACCCCTCCACTTT. It yields the protein CASSPPQGTDNSPLHF.

The chain has TRBV20-1 and TRBJ2-7; no reliable D call. This CDR3 region has 11 residues. Germline CDR1 reads DFQATT; CDR2 reads SNEGSKA (reference sequence). V shed 8 bases and J shed 1 base, with 9 bases lying between them. CDR3 nucleotides: TGCAGTAGCCAGGATTCCTACGAGCAGTACTTC. Its protein is CSSQDSYEQYF.

The chain couples TRBV19 to TRBJ2-5, with 8 bases identical to TRBD2. The germline gives CDR1 LNHDA, CDR2 SQIVND (reference sequence). V dropped 3 bases and J dropped 5; count of bases not matched to a gene: 14. The CDR3 covers 17 residues. CDR3 DNA: TGTGCCAGTAGTATCCACTCGGTGGCGGGGGGATTCGAGACCCAGTACTTC. Amino acid sequence: CASSIHSVAGGFETQYF.

The V call is TRBV19, the J call TRBJ2-1, with D tentatively TRBD2 (6 bases). Trimming removed 4 bases from V and 7 bases from J, with 14 bases in between. CDR1 and CDR2 (germline): LNHDA, SQIVND (reference sequence). The CDR3 runs 14 residues. CDR3 sequence (DNA): TGTGCCAGTAGTAGCGGGACCCCTTATAATGAGCAGTTCTTC. This encodes CASSSGTPYNEQFF.

The chain recombines TRBV11-2 with TRBJ2-1; D remains ambiguous. With 8 bases removed from V and 5 bases from J, the gap between germline ends came to 13 bases. The CDR3 is made up of 13 amino acids. CDR1 SGHAT and CDR2 FQNNGV come from the germline V gene. The CDR3 here is CASGVGSHNEQFF. CDR3 bases: TGTGCCAGCGGGGTAGGCAGCCACAATGAGCAGTTCTTC.

V is TRBV12-3 or TRBV12-4 and J is TRBJ2-7; 9 nucleotides align to TRBD1. V trimming: 6 bases; J trimming: 6 bases; junction bases outside the gene matches: 6. The CDR3 covers 13 residues. Here the CDR3 reads CASRTGQGSEQYF. CDR3 DNA: TGTGCCAGCAGGACGGGACAGGGAAGCGAGCAGTACTTC.

The chain carries TRBV9 and TRBJ1-2; D gene ambiguous. CDR1 is SGDLS, CDR2 YYNGEE, per germline. With 0 bases removed from V and 3 bases from J, the gap between germline ends came to 6 bases. This CDR3 comprises 13 residues. DNA of the CDR3: TGTGCCAGCAGCGTAGCACCGGACTATGGCTACACCTTC. Encoded protein: CASSVAPDYGYTF.

This chain uses TRBV4-1 with TRBJ2-3; TRBD2 matches 11 bases. Germline CDR1 reads MGHRA; CDR2 reads YSYEKL. The J segment lost 2 bases and the V segment lost 2 bases, leaving 3 bases of the junction unmatched. The CDR3 length is 16 residues. In DNA form, the CDR3 reads TGCGCCAGCAGCCAACCGGGACTAGCGGCCACAGATACGCAGTATTTT. Translation gives CASSQPGLAATDTQYF.

The genes are TRBV19 and TRBJ1-1; D gene uncertain. Germline V gene lookup returns CDR1 LNHDA and CDR2 SQIVND (reference sequence). V was shortened by 8 bases and J by 6 bases, with 10 bases between the two germline ends. CDR3 length: 11 residues. The CDR3 region is CASQEYAEAFF. The DNA of the CDR3 is TGTGCCAGTCAGGAATACGCTGAAGCTTTCTTT.

This clone has a single count. J is TRBJ1-4 and V is TRBV5-1; D remains ambiguous. This CDR3 is 16 amino acids long. Trimming took off 3 bases at V and 2 bases at J, with 14 bases between the two ends. CDR1 is SGHRS and CDR2 is YFSETQ in the germline V gene. The CDR3 sequence is CASSSLGPDTNEKLFF. As DNA, the CDR3 is TGCGCCAGCAGCTCCCTAGGGCCAGACACTAATGAAAAACTGTTTTTT. Full variable domain (outside the CDR3, taken from reference TRBV5-1 and TRBJ1-4): KAGVTQTPRYLIKTRGQQVTLSCSPISGHRSVSWYQQTPGQGLQFLFEYFSETQRNKGNFPGRFSGRQFSNSRSEMNVSTLELGDSALYLCASSSLGPDTNEKLFFGSGTQLSVL.

The CDR3 DNA sequence: TGTGCCAGTAGTATGTTCTGGACTAACAATGAGCAGTTCTTC. Protein product: CASSMFWTNNEQFF. The V call is TRBV19, the J call TRBJ2-1, with D possibly being TRBD2 (6 bases). Trimming stripped 3 bases from V and 5 bases from J, with 11 bases between. Germline V CDR1 and CDR2: LNHDA, SQIVND (reference sequence). The CDR3 is 14 residues long.

The V call is TRBV2, the J call TRBJ2-4; TRBD2 agrees at 8 bases. The V and J ends lost 8 bases and 7 bases, in that order; junction bases with no gene match: 10. CDR3 length: 14 residues. CDR1 and CDR2 (germline): SNHLY, FYNNEI. Written as DNA, the CDR3 is TGTGCCAGCTTAGCGGGAAGTAGCGTTAACATTCAGTACTTC. Translating it yields CASLAGSSVNIQYF.

Points on this clone: The germline gene is not matched at one end of the junction; a read error may be the cause. CDR3 residues: CASSLEGTGSLVCF. Here the CDR3 DNA reads TGCGCCAGCAGCTTGGAAGGGACAGGGAGCCTGGTATGCTTC. The chain joins TRBV5-1 to TRBJ2-4; TRBD1 matches 9 bases. Germline V CDR1 and CDR2: SGHRS, YFSETQ. CDR3 length: 14 residues.

This chain uses TRBV19 with TRBJ1-5, with D maybe TRBD1 (5 bases). Trimming pared 4 bases from V and 4 bases from J, leaving 11 bases between. This CDR3 is built from 14 residues. Germline V CDR1 and CDR2: LNHDA, SQIVND (reference sequence). The CDR3 nucleotides read TGTGCCAGTAGTACCTCCACAGGAAATCAGCCCCAGCATTTT. It translates to CASSTSTGNQPQHF. Full variable domain (rest looked up from reference TRBV19 and TRBJ1-5): DGGITQSPKYLFRKEGQNVTLSCEQNLNHDAMYWYRQDPGQGLRLIYYSQIVNDFQKGDIAEGYSVSREKKESFPLTVTSAQKNPTAFYLCASSTSTGNQPQHFGDGTRLSIL.